This T cell receptor beta chain derives from a study of CD8 T cells in Susac syndrome. General study points: The relatively small number of individuals in the TCR sequencing and HLA analysis was acknowledged by the study.

Germline CDR1 reads SEHNR; CDR2 reads FQNEAQ (reference sequence). V was trimmed by 5 bases and J by 7 bases, leaving 21 bases between them. The CDR3 runs 15 residues. With random hexamers, 0.5 to 1 ug RNA was reverse transcribed. It was immunoSEQ multiplex PCR that amplified TCR beta CDR3 across 54 Vbeta and 13 Jbeta. Via MiXCR, TCRdb re-called the immunoSEQ multiplex PCR reads, giving one row per CDR3 protein. The sample shows 150,000 or so distinct CDR3 sequences, about 95% of them seen only once. Of note for this clonotype: The target antigen is unknown.

The source is a human donor with Susac syndrome. V is TRBV7-9 and J is TRBJ2-7; perhaps D is TRBD1 or TRBD2 (5 bases each). Sequencing was performed on CD4+ T cells from PBMCs. CDR3 amino acids: CASSLRDDNQGEQYF. In DNA, the CDR3 is TGTGCCAGCAGCCTTCGGGACGATAACCAGGGTGAGCAGTACTTC.